This is a list of T cell receptor beta chains from one sample in a study. TCRdb re-derived calls from the 5' RACE reads in MiXCR, one entry per CDR3 protein. The sample has tens of thousands of distinct CDR3 sequences, 25% to 30% seen once. The sequenced material came from tumor-infiltrating Tregs sorted from the breast tumor. The source of these receptors is a female donor with breast cancer. CDR3s include the opening cysteine and the closing phenylalanine or tryptophan. D genes are given only for firm matches. Clone size appears in some rows only: once, few, many, or a class for an expanded clone.

D: TRBD1
J: TRBJ1-1
length: 15
V: TRBV7-9
size: -
CDR3: CASEGGAGMNTEAFF
DNA: TGTGCCAGCGAAGGGGGCGCGGGGATGAACACTGAAGCTTTCTTT

D: -
J: TRBJ2-3
length: 14
V: TRBV20-1
size: -
CDR3: CSARPTPGTDTQYF
DNA: TGCAGTGCTAGACCCACCCCCGGCACAGATACGCAGTATTTT

D: -
J: TRBJ2-1
length: 15
V: TRBV7-3
size: many
CDR3: CASSLATGHYNEQFF
DNA: TGTGCCAGCAGCTTGGCGACAGGACACTACAATGAGCAGTTCTTC

D: TRBD2
J: TRBJ2-1
length: 16
V: TRBV29-1
size: -
CDR3: CSVGRLAGVSYNEQFF
DNA: TGCAGCGTTGGGAGACTAGCGGGAGTCTCCTACAATGAGCAGTTCTTC

D: TRBD2
J: TRBJ2-1
length: 14
V: TRBV7-9
size: -
CDR3: CASSLGPGGNEQFF
DNA: TGTGCCAGCAGCTTGGGCCCGGGAGGAAATGAGCAGTTCTTC

D: -
J: TRBJ1-1
length: 17
V: TRBV9
size: many
CDR3: CASSVVGQTGPNTEAFF
DNA: TGTGCCAGCAGCGTAGTTGGACAGACGGGGCCTAACACTGAAGCTTTCTTT

D: TRBD1
J: TRBJ2-4
length: 15
V: TRBV2
size: few
CDR3: CASREQGVAKNIQYF
DNA: TGTGCCAGCAGAGAACAGGGGGTAGCCAAAAACATTCAGTACTTC

D: -
J: TRBJ2-1
length: 10
V: TRBV6-6
size: -
CDR3: CASSPFEQFF
DNA: TGTGCCAGCAGCCCTTTTGAGCAGTTCTTC

D: -
J: TRBJ1-1
length: 16
V: TRBV4-1
size: many
CDR3: CASSPGTRDRFTEAFF
DNA: TGCGCCAGCAGCCCTGGAACCAGGGATCGTTTCACTGAAGCTTTCTTT

D: -
J: TRBJ2-7
length: 16
V: TRBV11-2
size: -
CDR3: CASSSFSEANLYEQYF
DNA: TGTGCCAGCAGCTCCTTCTCGGAAGCCAACTTGTACGAGCAGTACTTC

D: -
J: TRBJ1-2
length: 14
V: TRBV3-1
size: -
CDR3: CASSQATANYGYTF
DNA: TGTGCCAGCAGCCAAGCGACAGCGAACTATGGCTACACCTTC

D: -
J: TRBJ1-2
length: 15
V: TRBV30
size: -
CDR3: CARSVLYREGYGYTF
DNA: TGTGCCCGGAGTGTACTTTACAGGGAGGGTTATGGCTACACCTTC

D: -
J: TRBJ2-1
length: 13
V: TRBV6-6
size: -
CDR3: CASSSRGDNEQFF
DNA: TGTGCCAGCAGTTCAAGGGGTGACAATGAGCAGTTCTTC

D: -
J: TRBJ2-1
length: 10
V: TRBV2
size: many
CDR3: CASSGNEQFF
DNA: TGTGCCAGCAGTGGGAATGAGCAGTTCTTC

D: -
J: TRBJ1-5
length: 13
V: TRBV6-5
size: few
CDR3: CASSKRRDQPQHF
DNA: TGTGCCAGCAGTAAGAGAAGGGATCAGCCCCAGCATTTT

D: -
J: TRBJ2-7
length: 12
V: TRBV20-1
size: many
CDR3: CSATGTFYEQYF
DNA: TGCAGTGCCACCGGGACATTCTACGAGCAGTACTTC

D: TRBD1
J: TRBJ2-2
length: 15
V: TRBV10-3
size: many
CDR3: CAISEDTGGPGELFF
DNA: TGTGCCATCAGTGAGGATACAGGGGGCCCCGGGGAGCTGTTTTTT

D: -
J: TRBJ2-2
length: 11
V: TRBV27
size: many
CDR3: CAIGTTGELFF
DNA: TGTGCCATCGGGACCACCGGGGAGCTGTTTTTT